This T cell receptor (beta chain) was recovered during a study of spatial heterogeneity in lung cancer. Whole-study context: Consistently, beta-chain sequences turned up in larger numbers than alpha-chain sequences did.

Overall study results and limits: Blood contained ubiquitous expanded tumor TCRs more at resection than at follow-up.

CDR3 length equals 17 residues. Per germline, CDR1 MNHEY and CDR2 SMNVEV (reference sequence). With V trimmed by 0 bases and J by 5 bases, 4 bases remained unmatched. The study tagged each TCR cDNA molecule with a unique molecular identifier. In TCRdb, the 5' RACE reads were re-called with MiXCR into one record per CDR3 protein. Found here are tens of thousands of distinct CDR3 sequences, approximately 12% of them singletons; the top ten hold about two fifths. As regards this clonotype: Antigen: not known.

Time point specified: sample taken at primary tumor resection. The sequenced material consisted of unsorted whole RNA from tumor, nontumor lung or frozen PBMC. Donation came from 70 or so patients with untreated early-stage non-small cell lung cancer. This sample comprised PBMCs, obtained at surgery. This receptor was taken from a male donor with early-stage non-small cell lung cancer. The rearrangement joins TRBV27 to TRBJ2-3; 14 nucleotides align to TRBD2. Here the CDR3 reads CASSLSYGTSGRDTQYF. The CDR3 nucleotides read TGTGCCAGCAGTTTATCGTATGGGACTAGCGGGAGAGATACGCAGTATTTT.